The 29 T cell receptor beta chains given below trace back to one sample, sequenced in a study of glioma-infiltrating T cells. The iRepertoire nested amplicon-rescue multiplex PCR amplified TCR alpha and beta CDR3s from RNA. MiXCR was run by TCRdb on the multiplex PCR reads, yielding one entry per CDR3 protein. The sample contains 150,000 to 200,000 distinct CDR3 sequences, around 40% of which appear only once. The specimen sequenced was glioma tissue, nonneoplastic brain tissue, or PBMCs (not recorded which). These receptors were collected from a human donor with low-grade glioma or glioblastoma, undergoing nonglioma brain surgery, or in good health (not recorded which).

This clonotype was seen only a few times. The chain uses TRBV19 and TRBJ1-5; no clear D gene. V lost 2 bases and J lost 4, with 6 bases in between. The V gene's germline CDR1 is LNHDA and CDR2 SQIVND (reference sequence). The CDR3 sequence is 13 residues long. The CDR3 DNA follows: TGTGCCAGTAGTATATCAGTAAATCAGCCCCAGCATTTT. Translating it yields CASSISVNQPQHF.

This clonotype was detected many times. V gene TRBV28 combines with J gene TRBJ1-2, with no clear D. The CDR3 has 13 amino acids. CDR1 and CDR2 from the germline V gene are MDHEN and SYDVKM. Trimming pared 7 bases from V and 6 bases from J, leaving 15 bases between. CDR3 nucleotides: TGTGCCAGCAAGGTAGCCGGTGAGGATGGCTACACCTTC. Protein: CASKVAGEDGYTF.

This clonotype was found many times. The chain carries TRBV20-1 and TRBJ1-2; D possibly corresponds to TRBD1 (5 bases). The CDR3 spans 12 residues. Germline V CDR1 and CDR2: DFQATT, SNEGSKA (reference sequence). V shed 3 bases and J shed 8 bases, with 13 bases lying between them. CDR3 nucleotides: TGCAGTGCTAGTAGGGGCAAGGAGGGCTACACCTTC. Its protein is CSASRGKEGYTF.

This clonotype came up a few times. The chain carries TRBV5-1 and TRBJ1-4, with 10 bases fitting TRBD1. Germline V gene data show CDR1 as SGHRS and CDR2 as YFSETQ. The ends lost 2 bases at V and 13 bases at J; junction bases unmatched: 11. The CDR3 has 15 amino acids. The CDR3 nucleotides are TGCGCCAGCAGCTTAAGGACAGGGGGAGATCGGGGACTGTTTTTT. Translated: CASSLRTGGDRGLFF. The variable domain in full, with the rest retrieved from reference TRBV5-1 and TRBJ1-4, is KAGVTQTPRYLIKTRGQQVTLSCSPISGHRSVSWYQQTPGQGLQFLFEYFSETQRNKGNFPGRFSGRQFSNSRSEMNVSTLELGDSALYLCASSLRTGGDRGLFFGSGTQLSVL.

The chain couples TRBV18 to TRBJ2-7, with D possibly being TRBD2 (6 bases). V was cut by 3 bases and J by 1 base, with 10 bases left in between. The germline CDR1 and CDR2 sequences are KGHSH and LQKENI. This CDR3 has 14 amino acids. The CDR3 loop reads CASSPLAGSYEQYF. CDR3 sequence (DNA): TGTGCCAGCTCACCTTTGGCGGGATCCTACGAGCAGTACTTC.

This clonotype was counted a few times. A much larger clone differs by one base, so this may be a read error. J is TRBJ1-5 and V is TRBV20-1, with D possibly being TRBD1 (5 bases). CDR1 is DFQATT, CDR2 SNEGSKA, per germline (reference sequence). This CDR3 region has 15 residues. The CDR3 sequence: CSSRERGGGIQPQHF. CDR3 in DNA: TGCAGTTCTAGGGAGCGTGGGGGGGGAATTCAGCCCCAGCATTTT.

Points on this clonotype: Given a much more abundant clone one base away, this may be a read error. The rearrangement uses TRBV28 and TRBJ2-1, with 10 bases aligning to TRBD2. In germline, CDR1 is MDHEN, CDR2 SYDVKM. The CDR3 is 14 amino acids. CDR3 nucleotide sequence: TGTGCCAGAAGTTTGCTAGCGGGAGTCAATGAGCAGTTCTTC. This codes for CARSLLAGVNEQFF.

In its sample, this clonotype was seen many times. The chain is built from TRBV27 and TRBJ2-1; no clear D gene. The length of the CDR3 is 14 residues. Trimming took 11 bases from V and 0 from J, leaving 14 bases between them. Germline lookup yields CDR1 MNHEY and CDR2 SMNVEV (reference sequence). The CDR3: CACQEASSYNEQFF. CDR3 sequence (DNA): TGTGCCTGCCAAGAGGCGAGCTCCTACAATGAGCAGTTCTTC.

This clonotype was found many times. V and J are TRBV27 and TRBJ2-7, with 8 bases fitting TRBD1. The length of the CDR3 is 17 residues. The ends lost 0 bases at V and 3 bases at J; junction bases unmatched: 10. From germline, CDR1 is MNHEY and CDR2 SMNVEV (reference sequence). The CDR3 bases are TGTGCCAGCAGTTTATCCGCGACCGGGACAGGCGGCTACGAGCAGTACTTC. It encodes CASSLSATGTGGYEQYF.

Remarks on this clonotype: A much bigger clone sits one base away, suggesting this may be a read error. The V and J genes are TRBV2 and TRBJ2-1; D possibly corresponds to TRBD1 (6 bases). The germline gives CDR1 SNHLY, CDR2 FYNNEI. The CDR3 covers 14 residues. In nucleotides, the CDR3 is TGTGCCAGCAGCCCTCTCGGGACACACAATAAGCAGTTCTTC. It yields the protein CASSPLGTHNKQFF.

To note about this clonotype: It may be a read error: a sequence one base away is much more abundant. This chain joins TRBV4-1 and TRBJ1-6; D is perhaps TRBD1 (6 bases). From germline, CDR1 is MGHRA and CDR2 YSYEKL. This CDR3 has 15 residues. The CDR3 reads CAGSRQEFYNSPLHF. Here the CDR3 DNA reads TGCGCCGGCAGCCGACAGGAGTTCTATAATTCACCCCTCCACTTT.

This clonotype was counted at least ten times. The rearrangement joins TRBV12-5 to TRBJ1-5; D unresolved. The CDR3 runs 12 residues. Trimming stripped 6 bases from V and 5 bases from J, with 8 bases between. CDR1 and CDR2 (germline): LGHNT, FRNRAP. The CDR3 here is CASGSGDQPQHF. CDR3 nucleotide sequence: TGTGCTAGTGGGTCCGGGGATCAGCCCCAGCATTTT.

The table lists this clonotype with many counts. The chain combines TRBV19 with TRBJ1-1; D gene ambiguous. Germline CDR1 is LNHDA and CDR2 is SQIVND (reference sequence). V lost 3 bases, J lost 2 bases, and 7 bases lay in between. The CDR3 has 13 residues. In nucleotides, the CDR3 is TGTGCCAGTAGTATCCTGCAAAACACTGAAGCTTTCTTT. Translation gives CASSILQNTEAFF.

The chain couples TRBV3-1 to TRBJ2-7; TRBD2 matches at 12 bases. The CDR3 has 17 residues. V gave up 3 bases and J gave up 4 bases; unmatched junction bases: 10. Germline lookup yields CDR1 LGHDT and CDR2 YNNKEL (reference sequence). The CDR3 here is CASSQTASGRALYEQYF. CDR3 nucleotide sequence: TGTGCCAGCAGCCAGACCGCTAGCGGGAGGGCCCTGTACGAGCAGTACTTC.

This chain uses TRBV29-1 with TRBJ1-5; 7 bases agree with TRBD1. The trim removed 4 bases at V and 6 bases at J, leaving 9 bases unmatched. The CDR3 has 14 residues. Germline V gene sequence: CDR1 SQVTM, CDR2 ANQGSEA. The CDR3 region is CSVGKGGDGQPQHF. The CDR3 nucleotides are TGCAGCGTTGGGAAAGGGGGCGATGGTCAGCCCCAGCATTTT.

As to this clonotype: It may be a read error: a sequence one base away is much more abundant. The genes are TRBV6-1 and TRBJ2-7; 12 bases line up with TRBD2. The CDR3 has 14 amino acids. V lost 7 bases and J lost 8; bases outside the gene matches: 9. Germline values: CDR1 MNHNS, CDR2 SASEGT. The CDR3 protein is CASIEGLAGSQQYF. CDR3 bases: TGTGCCAGCATCGAAGGACTAGCGGGATCCCAGCAGTACTTC.

This clonotype was observed a few times. Given a much more abundant clone one base away, this may be a read error. The chain links TRBV6-6 to TRBJ1-1; possible D gene TRBD1, 5 bases. This CDR3 comprises 15 residues. CDR1 MNHNY and CDR2 SVGAGI come from the germline V gene (reference sequence). With 0 bases removed from V and 11 bases from J, the gap between germline ends came to 19 bases. The CDR3 is CASSYSGPGLAEAFF. CDR3 nucleotide sequence: TGTGCCAGCAGTTACTCGGGGCCCGGGCTGGCAGAGGCTTTCTTT.

This clonotype was observed a single time. A read error may produce the germline difference seen at one junction end. The chain has TRBV12-3 or TRBV12-4 and TRBJ2-7; D unresolved. This CDR3 is 15 amino acids long. The CDR3 loop is CASSPPTISSYGQYF. The CDR3, as DNA: TGTGCCAGCAGCCCCCCGACCATCAGCTCCTACGGGCAGTACTTC.

The rearrangement uses TRBV5-4 and TRBJ1-1; the D gene is possibly TRBD1 (6 bases). With 3 bases removed from V and 7 bases from J, the gap between germline ends came to 16 bases. Germline lookup yields CDR1 SGHNT and CDR2 YYREEE (reference sequence). CDR3 size: 14 residues. The CDR3 loop reads CASSSLQGGHEAFF. CDR3 nucleotides: TGTGCCAGCAGCTCACTACAGGGCGGGCATGAAGCTTTCTTT.

This clonotype has at least ten counts. The chain links TRBV7-8 to TRBJ1-5, with D hard to call. Trimming cost V 1 base and J 4 bases, with 11 bases left between them. Germline V gene sequence: CDR1 SGHVS, CDR2 FQNEAQ. CDR3 length: 15 amino acids. As DNA, the CDR3 is TGTGCCAGCAGCTTAGAAAGGTCGGGAAATCAGCCCCAGCATTTT. Its protein is CASSLERSGNQPQHF.

Remarks on this clonotype: A much larger clone sits a single nucleotide away, making a read error possible. The rearrangement links TRBV24-1 to TRBJ2-7; D remains unclear. The CDR3 has 13 amino acids. Germline V gene data show CDR1 as KGHDR and CDR2 as SFDVKD. The CDR3 reads CATGTRDRYQQYF. DNA for the CDR3: TGTGCCACCGGCACACGAGACCGCTACCAGCAGTACTTC.

This clonotype was detected ten times or more. This rearrangement joins TRBV3-1 to TRBJ1-6, with 7 bases identical to TRBD1. Germline CDR1 reads LGHDT; CDR2 reads YNNKEL (reference sequence). CDR3 length equals 17 residues. The trim removed 3 bases at V and 5 bases at J, leaving 10 bases unmatched. This CDR3 is CASSHYETGTDNSPLHF. The CDR3 DNA reads as TGTGCCAGCAGCCACTATGAGACCGGGACAGATAATTCACCCCTCCACTTT.

This chain uses TRBV3-1 with TRBJ2-5; 7 bases are a match to TRBD2. This CDR3 has 16 amino acids. Trimming removed 8 bases from V and 2 bases from J; junction bases left unmatched: 14. CDR1 LGHDT and CDR2 YNNKEL come from the germline V gene (reference sequence). CDR3: CASDRPWSGDQETQYF. CDR3 nucleotides: TGTGCCAGCGACCGTCCTTGGAGCGGGGATCAAGAGACCCAGTACTTC.

Remarks on this clonotype: The junction shows a germline mismatch at one end, possibly a read error. The V gene is TRBV27, the J gene TRBJ2-1, with TRBD2 matching over 7 bases. The CDR3 covers 18 residues. The germline V gene encodes CDR1 MNHEY and CDR2 SMNVEV (reference sequence). CDR3 sequence: CASSFPLGGSGSYNERFF. The DNA for the CDR3 is TGTGCCAGCAGTTTTCCATTGGGCGGGAGCGGCTCCTACAATGAGCGGTTCTTC.

To note about this clonotype: This may come from a read error, since a much larger clone is one base off. This chain joins TRBV11-1 and TRBJ2-1; D is unclear. The V gene's germline CDR1 is SGHAT and CDR2 FQDESV (reference sequence). The CDR3 is 11 amino acids. V shed 8 bases and J shed 8 bases, with 10 bases lying between them. The DNA of the CDR3 is TGTGCCAGCGTCGTCGGCCATGAGCAGTTCTTC. Protein sequence: CASVVGHEQFF.

This clonotype was counted between two and nine times. J is TRBJ2-5 and V is TRBV15; TRBD1 is a possible D gene (5 bases). Germline V gene data show CDR1 as LNHNV and CDR2 as YYDKDF (reference sequence). V gave up 1 base and J gave up 12 bases, with 15 bases separating them. The CDR3 has 13 residues. In nucleotides, the CDR3 is TGTGCCACCAGCAGAGGGGGCGGAGAGAACAAGTACTTC. It is translated as CATSRGGGENKYF.

This clonotype appeared many times. The genes are TRBV20-1 and TRBJ2-1; 10 nucleotides align to TRBD2. The CDR3 is 14 residues long. Germline CDR1 DFQATT, CDR2 SNEGSKA (reference sequence). V dropped 6 bases and J dropped 8; count of bases not matched to a gene: 10. CDR3 nucleotide sequence: TGCAGTGCGACCAGCGGGAGGGGCTCCCATGAGCAGTTCTTC. As protein: CSATSGRGSHEQFF.

As to this clonotype: A read error may be the cause here, since a much bigger clone is one base away. The chain couples TRBV6-6 to TRBJ1-1, with D tentatively TRBD1 (5 bases). With 7 bases removed from V and 0 bases from J, the gap between germline ends came to 9 bases. The CDR3 covers 13 residues. CDR1 and CDR2 (germline): MNHNY, SVGAGI (reference sequence). The CDR3, as DNA: TGTGCCAGCACACAGGAACTGAACACTGAAGCTTTCTTT. It is translated as CASTQELNTEAFF.

The V and J genes are TRBV28 and TRBJ1-2, with D perhaps TRBD1 (5 bases). The germline CDR1 and CDR2 sequences are MDHEN and SYDVKM. This CDR3 region has 14 residues. Deletions cut 10 bases from V and 4 bases from J, with 19 bases between. The CDR3 DNA reads as TGTGCCATCGGGGGTGGGAGGCCGGGCTATGGCTACACCTTC. Its protein product is CAIGGGRPGYGYTF.